The 29 T cell receptor beta chains reported below all come from one sample, sequenced in a study of blood T cell repertoires in COVID-19. Produced via immunoSEQ multiplex PCR; TCRdb's table is partial and in-frame only. The sample gives tens of thousands of clones, roughly nine tenths of which show up once; 6.5% to 8.5% is in the top ten. Source material: peripheral blood. Source of these receptors: a woman aged 70 to 79 with active COVID-19.

The chain recombines TRBV7-9 with TRBJ1-6; 10 bases align to TRBD1. V lost 5 bases to trimming and J lost 10 bases; unmatched junction nucleotides: 11. Looked up from germline, CDR1 is SEHNR and CDR2 is FQNEAQ (reference sequence). The CDR3 contains 16 residues. The CDR3, as DNA: TGTGCCAGCAGCCTAGGGGGACAGGGGAGGCGATCACCCCTCCACTTT. Its translation: CASSLGGQGRRSPLHF.

The V gene is TRBV9, the J gene TRBJ2-1; 13 positions agree with TRBD2. The trim removed 0 bases at V and 7 bases at J, leaving 4 bases unmatched. There are 16 residues in the CDR3. The germline V gene encodes CDR1 SGDLS and CDR2 YYNGEE. The CDR3 loop reads CASSVVGTSGINEQFF. CDR3 bases: TGTGCCAGCAGCGTAGTGGGGACTAGCGGGATAAATGAGCAGTTCTTC. The complete variable domain, with remaining parts taken from reference TRBV9 and TRBJ2-1, reads DSGVTQTPKHLITATGQRVTLRCSPRSGDLSVYWYQQSLDQGLQFLIQYYNGEERAKGNILERFSAQQFPDLHSELNLSSLELGDSALYFCASSVVGTSGINEQFFGPGTRLTVL.

The chain is built from TRBV6-4 and TRBJ2-3; no reliable D call. Trimming removed 0 bases from V and 0 bases from J, with 13 bases in between. CDR3 length: 17 residues. Per the germline V gene, CDR1 is MRHNA and CDR2 is SNTAGT. This chain's CDR3 is CASSDSRRSNSTDTQYF. In DNA form, the CDR3 reads TGTGCCAGCAGTGACTCGAGGCGTAGTAATAGCACAGATACGCAGTATTTT.

The rearrangement joins TRBV5-6 to TRBJ1-2; TRBD1 aligns across 7 bases. The CDR3 has 15 residues. J gave up 9 bases and V 4 bases, and 15 bases lay outside the gene matches. Germline CDR1 SGHDT, CDR2 YYEEEE. This CDR3 is CASSLPGQGGFSYTF. The CDR3 nucleotides read TGTGCCAGCAGCCTGCCTGGGCAGGGGGGTTTTAGCTACACCTTC.

The genes are TRBV4-2 and TRBJ2-1; 8 nucleotides line up with TRBD2. The CDR3 loop spans 16 amino acids. The V gene end was trimmed by 3 bases and the J gene end by 2 bases; junction bases not matched to a gene: 6. CDR1 and CDR2 (germline): LGHNA, YNFKEQ. The CDR3 DNA reads as TGTGCCAGCAGCCAGCAAGCGGGGGAAGCCTACAATGAGCAGTTCTTC. Its protein product is CASSQQAGEAYNEQFF.

The sample holds one count of this clone. The genes are TRBV12-3 or TRBV12-4 and TRBJ2-2; D is ambiguous. The germline V and J ends were trimmed by 10 bases and 3 bases, with 12 bases remaining between them. CDR3 length: 13 residues. The CDR3 here is CATKTPDTGELFF. CDR3 DNA sequence: TGTGCCACGAAGACTCCCGACACCGGGGAGCTGTTTTTT.

V is TRBV3-1 (or the pseudogene TRBV3-2) and J is TRBJ1-2, with a possible D match to TRBD1 (6 bases). Germline loops: CDR1 LGHDT, CDR2 YNNKEL (reference sequence). The CDR3 is 17 amino acids. V lost 0 bases and J lost 7, with 21 bases in between. CDR3 residues: CASSQDYLPGESGGYTF. The CDR3 nucleotides are TGTGCCAGCAGCCAAGATTATTTGCCAGGGGAAAGTGGTGGCTACACCTTC.

The chain has TRBV6-5 and TRBJ1-1; TRBD1 matches 7 bases. Germline-derived CDR1 and CDR2 are MNHEY and SVGAGI. This CDR3 has 14 amino acids. V shed 7 bases and J 6 bases; nucleotides not matched to a gene: 11. The CDR3 here is CASTRGAYDAEAFF. Written as DNA, the CDR3 is TGTGCCAGCACCAGGGGGGCATACGACGCTGAAGCTTTCTTT.

The chain carries TRBV6-5 and TRBJ2-1, with 9 bases lining up with TRBD2. Germline trimming cut 9 bases from V and 7 bases from J; bases unmatched to any gene: 13. Germline CDR1 and CDR2: MNHEY and SVGAGI. The CDR3 covers 15 residues. CDR3 DNA: TGTGCCAGTCACCCGGGCGGGAGGGCCAGGAATGAGCAGTTCTTC. This translates into CASHPGGRARNEQFF.

The rearrangement uses TRBV4-2 and TRBJ2-5; 8 bases map to TRBD1. The V gene end was trimmed by 5 bases and the J gene end by 4 bases; junction bases not matched to a gene: 6. The CDR3 extends over 14 amino acids. The germline V gene encodes CDR1 LGHNA and CDR2 YNFKEQ. CDR3 amino acids: CASSSRTGIETQYF. As DNA, the CDR3 is TGTGCCAGCAGCTCCCGGACAGGGATAGAGACCCAGTACTTC.

In its sample, this clone was seen a few times. For the CDR3, the DNA is TGCGCCAGCAGCGCTACGAAAGGGGACACCGGGGAGCTGTTTTTT. This encodes CASSATKGDTGELFF. V is TRBV5-1 and J is TRBJ2-2; D is perhaps TRBD1 (5 bases). The germline CDR1 and CDR2 sequences are SGHRS and YFSETQ. The CDR3 consists of 15 residues. Trimming took off 4 bases at V and 3 bases at J, with 13 bases between the two ends.

The V call is TRBV4-2, the J call TRBJ1-1; 8 bases are a match to TRBD1. V shed 0 bases and J 11 bases; nucleotides not matched to a gene: 8. The CDR3 runs 14 residues. Germline V gives CDR1 LGHNA, CDR2 YNFKEQ. The DNA of the CDR3 is TGTGCCAGCAGCCAAGAGACTGGGACAGGAGGGGCTTTCTTT. This codes for CASSQETGTGGAFF.

V usage is TRBV5-1 and J usage is TRBJ1-4; D is perhaps TRBD1 (6 bases). The V gene's germline CDR1 is SGHRS and CDR2 YFSETQ. The germline V and J ends were trimmed by 0 bases and 0 bases, with 12 bases remaining between them. This CDR3 has 17 residues. The CDR3 is CASSLGVRDTTNEKLFF. The CDR3 DNA follows: TGCGCCAGCAGCTTGGGGGTGAGGGACACAACTAATGAAAAACTGTTTTTT.

By proportion, this clone is medium-sized. V and J are TRBV19 and TRBJ1-1, with D possibly TRBD1 on 5 matching bases. Looked up from germline, CDR1 is LNHDA and CDR2 is SQIVND (reference sequence). The V gene lost 7 bases and the J gene lost 7 bases, with 13 bases spanning the gap. CDR3 size: 12 residues. The CDR3 protein is CASKAGLDEAFF. The CDR3 bases are TGTGCCAGTAAAGCAGGGCTTGATGAAGCTTTCTTT.

The chain couples TRBV19 to TRBJ1-2; 9 nucleotides match TRBD1. Germline lookup yields CDR1 LNHDA and CDR2 SQIVND (reference sequence). V shed 6 bases, J shed 7 bases, and the junction held 12 bases outside the gene matches. The CDR3 has 15 amino acids. The CDR3 DNA reads as TGTGCCAGTAGCCTAAACCGGGACAGGGATCCTGGCTACACCTTC. Its protein product is CASSLNRDRDPGYTF.

This chain connects TRBV28 to TRBJ2-6, with 9 bases identical to TRBD1. In germline, CDR1 is MDHEN, CDR2 SYDVKM. V was pared by 5 bases and J by 1 base, with 9 bases of the junction left unmatched. This CDR3 region has 18 residues. The CDR3 region is CASSPWTGALSGANVLTF. CDR3 bases: TGTGCCAGCAGTCCCTGGACAGGGGCCCTGTCTGGGGCCAACGTCCTGACTTTC.

The chain links TRBV6-5 to TRBJ1-1; the D gene is possibly TRBD1 (6 bases). V shed 7 bases and J shed 6 bases, with 15 bases lying between them. The CDR3 contains 13 residues. Germline loops: CDR1 MNHEY, CDR2 SVGAGI. The CDR3 sequence is CASKVGKGAEAFF. CDR3 in DNA: TGTGCCAGCAAGGTCGGGAAGGGGGCTGAAGCTTTCTTT.

The V and J genes are TRBV19 and TRBJ2-7; the match to TRBD2 covers 10 bases. V shed 5 bases, J shed 5 bases, and the junction held 9 bases outside the gene matches. The CDR3 runs to 15 residues. Germline CDR1 reads LNHDA; CDR2 reads SQIVND (reference sequence). CDR3: CASSDRSGRINEQYF. CDR3 DNA sequence: TGTGCCAGTAGTGACCGTAGCGGGAGGATTAACGAGCAGTACTTC.

V is TRBV7-9 and J is TRBJ1-2; 9 positions agree with TRBD1. CDR1 and CDR2 (germline): SEHNR, FQNEAQ (reference sequence). Losses at the gene ends were 5 bases for V and 0 bases for J; bases not matched to a gene: 16. The length of the CDR3 is 19 residues. The CDR3 spells CASSAYFGTGRYANYGYTF. The CDR3 bases are TGTGCCAGCAGCGCCTACTTTGGGACAGGGCGATACGCTAACTATGGCTACACCTTC.

V gene TRBV5-4 combines with J gene TRBJ1-5; a weak D match, TRBD1 (5 bases). This CDR3 is 13 amino acids long. The germline V and J ends were trimmed by 4 bases and 11 bases, with 16 bases remaining between them. Germline assignment: CDR1 SGHNT and CDR2 YYREEE (reference sequence). CDR3 region: CASSQDTGGAQHF. DNA of the CDR3: TGTGCCAGCAGCCAGGACACGGGCGGGGCCCAGCATTTT.

The sample holds one count of this clone. The CDR3 DNA is TGTGCCAGCAGTTTCTACGGACAGGGGGCAACTAATGAAAAACTGTTTTTT. This translates into CASSFYGQGATNEKLFF. The J gene is TRBJ1-4, the V gene TRBV28, with 10 positions matching TRBD1. The CDR3 sequence is 17 residues long. The germline V gene has CDR1 MDHEN and CDR2 SYDVKM. V shed 3 bases, J shed 0 bases, and the junction held 4 bases outside the gene matches.

The chain links TRBV5-6 to TRBJ2-7, with a weak D call TRBD1 (6 bases). The V gene lost 1 base and the J gene lost 4 bases, with 6 bases spanning the gap. CDR3 length equals 12 residues. Germline V CDR1 and CDR2: SGHDT, YYEEEE. The CDR3 spells CASSLRGYEQYF. The CDR3 DNA reads TGTGCCAGCAGCTTGAGGGGGTACGAGCAGTACTTC.

The chain couples TRBV28 to TRBJ2-3; no clear D gene. Trimming left V 2 bases short and J 12 bases short, with 12 bases between. CDR3 size: 12 residues. CDR1 and CDR2 from the germline V gene are MDHEN and SYDVKM. The CDR3 sequence is CASSLSRLAQYF. The CDR3 DNA sequence: TGTGCCAGCAGTTTAAGTCGACTTGCACAGTATTTT.

The chain is built from TRBV11-2 and TRBJ2-1, with 11 nucleotides matching TRBD2. The trim removed 8 bases at V and 10 bases at J, leaving 19 bases unmatched. Germline V gene sequence: CDR1 SGHAT, CDR2 FQNNGV. CDR3 length: 17 amino acids. The CDR3 DNA reads as TGTGCCAGCTATACAGGGACAGGGCTAGCGGGAGGAGGGGAGCAGTTCTTC. Protein: CASYTGTGLAGGGEQFF.

Only one count was recorded for this clone. The genes are TRBV9 and TRBJ1-3; the match to TRBD1 covers 7 bases. Germline V gene sequence: CDR1 SGDLS, CDR2 YYNGEE. The CDR3 length is 17 residues. V was pared by 4 bases and J by 0 bases, with 10 bases of the junction left unmatched. CDR3 protein: CASSRTGNWFSGNTIYF. In nucleotides, the CDR3 is TGTGCCAGCAGCCGGACAGGAAATTGGTTCTCTGGAAACACCATATATTTT. The complete variable domain, with remaining parts taken from reference TRBV9 and TRBJ1-3, reads DSGVTQTPKHLITATGQRVTLRCSPRSGDLSVYWYQQSLDQGLQFLIQYYNGEERAKGNILERFSAQQFPDLHSELNLSSLELGDSALYFCASSRTGNWFSGNTIYFGEGSWLTVV.

The chain joins TRBV5-1 to TRBJ1-5; D unclear. V was shortened by 4 bases and J by 3 bases, with 11 bases between the two germline ends. This CDR3 comprises 14 residues. Per germline, CDR1 SGHRS and CDR2 YFSETQ. CDR3 DNA: TGCGCCAGCAGCGTATCAGGTTTCAATCAGCCCCAGCATTTT. Translating it yields CASSVSGFNQPQHF.

The rearrangement joins TRBV10-1 to TRBJ1-3; 7 positions agree with TRBD1. Germline V gene lookup returns CDR1 WNHNN and CDR2 SYGVQD (reference sequence). The CDR3 sequence is 14 residues long. V lost 7 bases, J lost 2 bases, and 5 bases stayed unmatched. The CDR3 bases are TGCGCCAGCAAGGGACAGATACCTGGAAACACCATATATTTT. Translated, it gives CASKGQIPGNTIYF.

CDR3 amino acids: CATDHCQRQGQRYEQYF. Written as DNA, the CDR3 is TGTGCCACCGACCACTGCCAACGACAGGGGCAACGCTACGAGCAGTACTTC. The rearrangement links TRBV24-1 to TRBJ2-7, with TRBD1 identical over 8 bases. V shed 9 bases and J 3 bases; nucleotides not matched to a gene: 18. Germline V gene lookup returns CDR1 KGHDR and CDR2 SFDVKD. This CDR3 is built from 17 residues.

This clone was observed once. The V and J genes are TRBV12-3 or TRBV12-4 and TRBJ1-1; D not resolved. V was shortened by 3 bases and J by 0 bases, with 2 bases between the two germline ends. This CDR3 comprises 12 residues. In DNA, the CDR3 is TGTGCCAGCAGTTTCATGAACACTGAAGCTTTCTTT. Its protein is CASSFMNTEAFF.